This T cell receptor beta chain derives from a study of blood T cell repertoires in COVID-19. For the study at large: T cells, B-cell-depleted T cells, or PBMCs provided the cDNA or gDNA that served as material.

The data were produced by immunoSEQ multiplex PCR, yet TCRdb's version contains in-frame clones alone and is incomplete. The sample has about 280,000 clones, roughly 91% seen once. The CDR3 covers 14 residues. From germline, CDR1 is DFQATT and CDR2 SNEGSKA (reference sequence). Trimming removed 3 bases from V and 7 bases from J, with 16 bases in between. Cohort 3 recovery required two negative PCRs, clearance, or symptom resolution. This sequence originates from an older woman who had recovered from COVID-19. The sample taken for sequencing was PBMCs or T cells enriched from blood (not recorded which). The chain uses TRBV20-1 and TRBJ2-1; tentative D call: TRBD1 (5 bases). CDR3 sequence: CSASGAGRWNEQFF. Here the CDR3 DNA reads TGCAGTGCTAGTGGGGCAGGGCGGTGGAATGAGCAGTTCTTC.